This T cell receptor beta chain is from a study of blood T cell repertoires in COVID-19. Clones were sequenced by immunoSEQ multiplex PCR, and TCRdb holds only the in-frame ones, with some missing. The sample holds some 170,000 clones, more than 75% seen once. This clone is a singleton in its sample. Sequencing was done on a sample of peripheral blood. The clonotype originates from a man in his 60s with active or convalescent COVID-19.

The CDR3 DNA sequence: TGTGCCAGCTCACCACCGTCGGGGTACGGTCTGTACTTC. Encoded protein: CASSPPSGYGLYF. The chain employs TRBV18 and TRBJ2-7; D is possibly TRBD2 (5 bases). The CDR3 has 13 residues. The germline CDR1 and CDR2 sequences are KGHSH and LQKENI. The V gene lost 0 bases and the J gene lost 12 bases, with 15 bases spanning the gap.